This is a list of T cell receptor beta chains from one sample in a study of beta chain features in type 1 diabetes. Method: immunoSEQ multiplex PCR; TCRdb's copy keeps in-frame clones and lacks some. The data contain tens of thousands of clones, 65% of them singletons. The sample taken for sequencing was Tregs from blood. All receptors derive from a woman aged 25 to 39 with type 1 diabetes. Each CDR3 is given without its conserved first and last residue. Each record gives: V gene, J gene, CDR3 protein.

V gene: TRBV2
J gene: TRBJ1-2
CDR3 protein: ASSEGRTTYGYT

V gene: TRBV7-3
J gene: TRBJ2-1
CDR3 protein: ASSSRLADNNEQF

V gene: TRBV6-5
J gene: TRBJ2-3
CDR3 protein: ASSFVRGPDTQY

V gene: TRBV30
J gene: TRBJ2-6
CDR3 protein: AWATGTYSGANVLT

V gene: TRBV4-1
J gene: TRBJ2-3
CDR3 protein: ASSQGWGLRTDTQY

V gene: TRBV7-8
J gene: TRBJ2-1
CDR3 protein: ASSLVSVSVNEQF

V gene: TRBV14
J gene: TRBJ2-7
CDR3 protein: ASSRDRAFSYEQY

V gene: TRBV7-2
J gene: TRBJ1-3
CDR3 protein: ASKLKSSGNTIY

V gene: TRBV29-1
J gene: TRBJ2-3
CDR3 protein: SVDRRERTDTQY

V gene: TRBV28
J gene: TRBJ1-2
CDR3 protein: ASSSGQGRYGYT

V gene: TRBV6-1
J gene: TRBJ2-7
CDR3 protein: ASSFSGSLSEQY

V gene: TRBV5-8
J gene: TRBJ1-5
CDR3 protein: ASSSWAPNGQPQH

V gene: TRBV5-1
J gene: TRBJ2-3
CDR3 protein: ASSLVADSTDTQY

V gene: TRBV4-1
J gene: TRBJ1-1
CDR3 protein: ASSHHTGGGRNTEAF

V gene: TRBV2
J gene: TRBJ2-3
CDR3 protein: ASSWDRAGTDTQY

V gene: TRBV9
J gene: TRBJ1-1
CDR3 protein: ASSAPTGGGTEAF

V gene: TRBV5-4
J gene: TRBJ2-1
CDR3 protein: ASRTHTGGPVHEQF

V gene: TRBV5-1
J gene: TRBJ2-3
CDR3 protein: ASSLVGQGTDTQY

V gene: TRBV6-6
J gene: TRBJ1-3
CDR3 protein: ATGTGPGNTIY

V gene: TRBV18
J gene: TRBJ2-6
CDR3 protein: ASSPEPAGGANVLT